This is a list of T cell receptor beta chains from one sample in a study of T cells in Graves' hyperthyroidism and ophthalmopathy. TCRdb reprocessed the multiplex PCR reads with MiXCR, giving one entry per CDR3 protein. The sample lists a few hundred thousand distinct CDR3 sequences; about half were seen once. The sequencing sample was made of peripheral blood or thyroid tissue (not recorded which). The receptors here all came from a young woman with Graves' hyperthyroidism. Both conserved end residues are part of each CDR3. Each record gives: J gene, clone size, D gene, CDR3 length, V gene, CDR3 protein, CDR3 DNA. D genes are given only for firm matches. Part of the rows lack a size; the others show once, few, many or a class for expanded clones.

TRBJ2-3 | NA | TRBD2 | 14 | TRBV7-8 | CASSIRDYTDTQYF | TGTGCCAGCAGCATCCGGGACTACACAGATACGCAGTATTTT
TRBJ2-7 | NA | TRBD2 | 14 | TRBV7-8 | CAGSPRTSGNEQYF | TGTGCCGGGTCGCCCAGGACTAGCGGGAACGAGCAGTACTTC
TRBJ2-5 | NA | NA | 13 | TRBV29-1 | CSVEGHGRETQYF | TGCAGCGTTGAGGGACACGGGAGGGAGACCCAGTACTTC
TRBJ2-6 | NA | NA | 13 | TRBV7-9 | CASSDAGANVLTF | TGTGCCAGCAGCGACGCAGGGGCCAACGTCCTGACTTTC
TRBJ2-7 | many | TRBD1 | 12 | TRBV7-2 | CASSLGQGYQYF | TGTGCCAGCAGCTTAGGACAGGGTTATCAGTACTTC
TRBJ2-7 | many | TRBD2 | 12 | TRBV27 | CASTPGGGEQYF | TGTGCCAGCACCCCGGGGGGTGGGGAGCAGTACTTC
TRBJ2-1 | few | TRBD2 | 14 | TRBV20-1 | CSASRAGPSNEQFF | TGCAGTGCTAGTCGAGCGGGACCGAGCAATGAGCAGTTCTTC
TRBJ2-7 | NA | NA | 13 | TRBV11-2 | CASSHVGTYEQYF | TGTGCCAGCAGCCACGTCGGTACTTACGAGCAGTACTTC
TRBJ2-3 | NA | NA | 16 | TRBV7-7 | CASSLRTGRFGDTQYF | TGTGCCAGCAGCCTAAGAACAGGGAGGTTTGGAGATACGCAGTATTTT
TRBJ1-2 | NA | NA | 11 | TRBV20-1 | CRDLGRYGYTF | TGCAGGGACTTGGGGAGATATGGCTACACCTTC
TRBJ1-2 | NA | NA | 14 | TRBV7-9 | CASSYSGTFYGYTF | TGTGCCAGCAGCTATAGCGGGACCTTCTATGGCTACACCTTC
TRBJ2-5 | many | NA | 14 | TRBV29-1 | CSVEDRKRGETQYF | TGCAGCGTTGAAGATCGTAAGAGGGGGGAGACCCAGTACTTC
TRBJ1-5 | NA | NA | 16 | TRBV25-1 | CASSASNLARNQPQHF | TGTGCCAGCAGTGCTAGCAACCTAGCGCGCAATCAGCCCCAGCATTTT
TRBJ1-3 | NA | TRBD1 | 15 | TRBV6-1 | CASSEGTGGGNTIYF | TGTGCCAGCAGTGAAGGGACAGGGGGTGGAAACACCATATATTTT
TRBJ2-5 | many | NA | 13 | TRBV6-5 | CASREGGLETQYF | TGTGCCAGCAGAGAGGGGGGGCTGGAGACCCAGTACTTC
TRBJ2-7 | NA | NA | 13 | TRBV7-2 | CASSLAPSSEQYF | TGTGCCAGCAGCTTGGCCCCGAGCTCCGAGCAGTACTTC
TRBJ2-7 | many | TRBD2 | 16 | TRBV12-3/TRBV12-4 | CASSAGTSGSPYEQYF | TGTGCCAGCAGTGCCGGGACTAGCGGGAGCCCCTACGAGCAGTACTTC
TRBJ1-2 | NA | NA | 12 | TRBV29-1 | CSVPRDTYGYTF | TGCAGCGTGCCTAGGGACACCTATGGCTACACCTTC
TRBJ1-6 | NA | NA | 13 | TRBV10-3 | CAISESRVSPLHF | TGTGCCATCAGTGAGTCGAGGGTTTCACCCCTCCACTTT
TRBJ1-5 | many | NA | 12 | TRBV12-3/TRBV12-4 | CASGPRHQPQHF | TGTGCCAGCGGCCCAAGGCATCAGCCCCAGCATTTT
TRBJ2-7 | NA | NA | 14 | TRBV5-1 | CASSLGGHTYEQYF | TGCGCCAGCAGCTTGGGAGGGCACACCTACGAGCAGTACTTC
TRBJ2-5 | many | TRBD2 | 16 | TRBV24-1 | CATSGTGLATGETQYF | TGTGCCACCAGTGGAACGGGACTAGCAACGGGGGAGACCCAGTACTTC
TRBJ2-1 | once | TRBD2 | 14 | TRBV20-1 | CSAEGLAGHNEQFF | TGCAGTGCAGAAGGACTAGCGGGACACAATGAGCAGTTCTTC
TRBJ1-2 | many | NA | 14 | TRBV7-9 | CASSSAGQYYGYTF | TGTGCCAGCAGCTCCGCAGGGCAATACTATGGCTACACCTTC
TRBJ2-7 | NA | NA | 11 | TRBV12-3/TRBV12-4 | CASTDTDTQYF | TGTGCCAGCACAGACACAGATACGCAGTATTTC
TRBJ1-5 | NA | NA | 12 | TRBV2 | CASSERGRPQHF | TGTGCCAGCAGTGAAAGAGGGAGGCCCCAGCATTTT
TRBJ1-2 | many | NA | 13 | TRBV2 | CASSVSGGYGYTF | TGTGCCAGCAGTGTATCGGGAGGGTATGGCTACACCTTC
TRBJ2-3 | NA | NA | 14 | TRBV5-1 | CASSYARGTDTQYF | TGCGCCAGCAGCTACGCCCGAGGCACAGATACGCAGTATTTT
TRBJ1-5 | many | NA | 12 | TRBV2 | CASTISNQPQHF | TGTGCCAGCACGATTAGCAATCAGCCCCAGCATTTT
TRBJ1-2 | NA | NA | 13 | TRBV13 | CASSPSTDYGYTF | TGTGCCAGCTCCCCCAGCACGGATTATGGCTACACCTTC
TRBJ2-3 | NA | NA | 16 | TRBV7-2 | CASSVGGEMITDTQYF | TGCGCCAGCAGCGTTGGGGGCGAAATGATAACAGATACGCAGTATTTT
TRBJ1-1 | many | TRBD1 | 16 | TRBV7-2 | CASSSGQGVGNTEAFF | TGTGCCAGCAGCAGCGGACAGGGGGTTGGAAACACTGAAGCTTTCTTT
TRBJ2-6 | NA | NA | 17 | TRBV7-9 | CASSLTVPNSGANVLTF | TGTGCCAGCAGCTTAACTGTCCCTAACTCTGGGGCCAACGTCCTGACTTTC
TRBJ2-7 | many | NA | 13 | TRBV20-1 | CSATETGTYEQYF | TGCAGTGCTACCGAGACCGGTACCTACGAGCAGTACTTC
TRBJ2-7 | NA | NA | 15 | TRBV20-1 | CSARVYRDNQPQQYF | TGCAGTGCTCGAGTTTACAGGGACAATCAGCCCCAGCAGTACTTC
TRBJ1-4 | many | NA | 18 | TRBV19 | CASSQTIGPAATNEKLFF | TGTGCCAGTAGCCAGACGATAGGGCCGGCGGCAACTAATGAAAAACTGTTTTTT
TRBJ1-2 | NA | NA | 15 | TRBV3-1 | CASSQTTGWGYGYTF | TGTGCCAGCAGCCAAACGACAGGCTGGGGCTATGGCTACACCTTC
TRBJ2-3 | NA | NA | 12 | TRBV20-1 | CSAGQLRDTQYF | TGCAGTGCAGGACAGTTGAGAGATACGCAGTATTTT
TRBJ2-7 | NA | TRBD2 | 19 | TRBV25-1 | CASSEGASGGTGRTYEQYF | TGTGCCAGCAGCGAAGGGGCTAGCGGGGGGACAGGAAGAACCTACGAGCAGTACTTC
TRBJ1-2 | NA | NA | 12 | TRBV29-1 | CSPLGGDYGYTF | TGCAGCCCCTTGGGGGGGGACTATGGCTACACCTTC
TRBJ2-7 | many | NA | 15 | TRBV20-1 | CSARDSTGTSYEQYF | TGCAGTGCTAGAGATTCGACAGGGACTTCCTACGAGCAGTACTTC
TRBJ1-2 | many | NA | 13 | TRBV4-2 | CASSQDRDYGYTF | TGTGCCAGCAGCCAAGACAGGGACTATGGCTACACCTTC
TRBJ1-2 | NA | NA | 13 | TRBV24-1 | CATSETGVYGYTF | TGTGCCACCAGTGAGACAGGCGTCTATGGCTACACCTTC
TRBJ1-1 | once | NA | 15 | TRBV29-1 | CSVEGTTGPNTEAFF | TGCAGCGTTGAGGGAACGACAGGTCCGAACACTGAAGCTTTCTTT
TRBJ2-5 | NA | TRBD2 | 17 | TRBV2 | CASSDPPGVAGQETQYF | TGTGCCAGCAGTGATCCCCCGGGAGTAGCGGGGCAAGAGACCCAGTACTTC
TRBJ1-1 | NA | TRBD1 | 16 | TRBV10-3 | CAISGTGVGENTEAFF | TGTGCCATCAGTGGGACAGGGGTGGGCGAGAACACTGAAGCTTTCTTT
TRBJ1-2 | NA | TRBD1 | 15 | TRBV9 | CASSVEGQGYLGYTF | TGTGCCAGCAGCGTAGAGGGACAGGGGTATCTTGGCTACACCTTC
TRBJ1-4 | NA | NA | 14 | TRBV3-1 | CASGSTTTNEKLFF | TGTGCCAGCGGCTCGACAACAACTAATGAAAAACTGTTTTTT
TRBJ1-2 | once | NA | 12 | TRBV10-3 | CAISGQNYGYTF | TGTGCCATCAGTGGACAAAACTATGGCTACACCTTC
TRBJ1-2 | NA | NA | 17 | TRBV2 | CASSEFIGSYNSYGYTF | TGTGCCAGCAGTGAATTTATAGGGAGTTACAATTCCTATGGCTACACCTTC
TRBJ1-6 | once | NA | 15 | TRBV20-1 | CSALEGGRTVSPLHF | TGCAGTGCCTTAGAGGGTGGCAGGACAGTTTCACCCCTCCACTTT
TRBJ2-3 | NA | TRBD2 | 16 | TRBV7-6 | CASSLTGSGITDTQYF | TGTGCCAGCAGTCTTACGGGTAGCGGGATCACAGATACGCAGTATTTT
TRBJ2-7 | NA | TRBD2 | 16 | TRBV29-1 | CSVLGGLAGGPYEQYF | TGCAGCGTTCTCGGGGGACTAGCGGGAGGGCCCTACGAGCAGTACTTC
TRBJ2-7 | NA | TRBD1 | 13 | TRBV7-2 | CASSDRVTGEQYF | TGTGCCAGCAGCGACAGGGTGACCGGGGAGCAGTACTTC
TRBJ2-5 | NA | TRBD2 | 13 | TRBV19 | CASTLAGLETQYF | TGTGCCAGTACCCTAGCGGGATTGGAGACCCAGTACTTC
TRBJ1-1 | NA | NA | 15 | TRBV20-1 | CSARTTSGRGVSAFF | TGCAGTGCTAGGACGACTAGCGGGAGAGGGGTGTCAGCTTTCTTT
TRBJ2-7 | NA | NA | 15 | TRBV7-2 | CASSLRASSTDTQYF | TGTGCCAGCAGCTTGAGGGCCTCTAGCACAGATACGCAGTACTTC